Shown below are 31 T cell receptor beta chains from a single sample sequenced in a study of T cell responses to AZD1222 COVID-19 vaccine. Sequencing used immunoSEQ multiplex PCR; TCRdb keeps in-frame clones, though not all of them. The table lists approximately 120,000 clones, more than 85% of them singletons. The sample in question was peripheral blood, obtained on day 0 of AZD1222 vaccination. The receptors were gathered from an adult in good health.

As DNA, the CDR3 is TGTGCCAGCCCCTGTCCCAGAAAGAGCACAGATACGCAGTATTTT. The encoded protein is CASPCPRKSTDTQYF. The chain uses TRBV6-4 and TRBJ2-3, with D unresolved. Germline V gives CDR1 MRHNA, CDR2 SNTAGT. This CDR3 is 15 amino acids long. Trimming removed 8 bases from V and 0 bases from J, with 15 bases in between.

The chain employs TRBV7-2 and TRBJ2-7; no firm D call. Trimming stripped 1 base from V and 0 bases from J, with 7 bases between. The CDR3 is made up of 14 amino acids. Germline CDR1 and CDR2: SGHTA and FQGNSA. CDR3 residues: CASSLELSSYEQYF. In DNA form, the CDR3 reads TGTGCCAGCAGCTTAGAGCTAAGCTCCTACGAGCAGTACTTC.

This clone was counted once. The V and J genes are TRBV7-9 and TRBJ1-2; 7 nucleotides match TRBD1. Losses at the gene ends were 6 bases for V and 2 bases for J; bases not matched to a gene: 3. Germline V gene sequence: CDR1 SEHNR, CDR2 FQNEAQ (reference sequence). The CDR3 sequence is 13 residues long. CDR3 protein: CASRLQGNYGYTF. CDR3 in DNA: TGTGCCAGCAGGCTACAGGGGAACTATGGCTACACCTTC. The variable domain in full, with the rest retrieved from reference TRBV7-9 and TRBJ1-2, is DTGVSQNPRHKITKRGQNVTFRCDPISEHNRLYWYRQTLGQGPEFLTYFQNEAQLEKSRLLSDRFSAERPKGSFSTLEIQRTEQGDSAMYLCASRLQGNYGYTFGSGTRLTVV.

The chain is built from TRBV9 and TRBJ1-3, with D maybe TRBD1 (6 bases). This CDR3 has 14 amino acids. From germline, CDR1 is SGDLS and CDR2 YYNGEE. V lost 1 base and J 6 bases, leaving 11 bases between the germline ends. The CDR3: CASSVSQGENTIYF. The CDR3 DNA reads TGTGCCAGCAGCGTATCACAGGGAGAAAACACCATATATTTT.

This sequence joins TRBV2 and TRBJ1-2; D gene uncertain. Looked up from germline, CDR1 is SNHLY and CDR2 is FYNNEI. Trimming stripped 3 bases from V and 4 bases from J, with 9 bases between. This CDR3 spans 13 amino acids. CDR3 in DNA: TGTGCCAGCAGTGACTCCGTCCCCTATGGCTACACCTTC. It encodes CASSDSVPYGYTF.

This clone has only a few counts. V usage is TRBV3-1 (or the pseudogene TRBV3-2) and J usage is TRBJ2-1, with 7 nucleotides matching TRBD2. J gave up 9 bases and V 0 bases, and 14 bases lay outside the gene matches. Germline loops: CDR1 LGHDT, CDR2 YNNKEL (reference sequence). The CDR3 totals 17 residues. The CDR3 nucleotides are TGTGCCAGCAGCCAAGATTTTTTGGGCGGGAGAGGGATTGAGCAGTTCTTC. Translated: CASSQDFLGGRGIEQFF.

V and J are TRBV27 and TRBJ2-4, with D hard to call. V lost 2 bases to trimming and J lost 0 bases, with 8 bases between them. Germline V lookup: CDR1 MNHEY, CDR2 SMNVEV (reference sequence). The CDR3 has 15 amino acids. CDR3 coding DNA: TGTGCCAGCAGTTTAATGAGAGAAGCCAAAAACATTCAGTACTTC. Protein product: CASSLMREAKNIQYF.

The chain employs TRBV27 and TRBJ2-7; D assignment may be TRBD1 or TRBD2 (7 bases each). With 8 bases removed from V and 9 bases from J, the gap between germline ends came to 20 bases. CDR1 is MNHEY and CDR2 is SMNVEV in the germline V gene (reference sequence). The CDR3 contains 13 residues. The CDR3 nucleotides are TGTGCCAGCGCACGGGGAGGGGGCTTGGGGCAGTACTTC. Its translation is CASARGGGLGQYF.

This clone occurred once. CDR3: CASSLRRGAPGELFF. In DNA, the CDR3 is TGTGCCAGCAGCTTACGACGGGGGGCACCCGGGGAGCTGTTTTTT. V is TRBV5-4 and J is TRBJ2-2; a possible D gene is TRBD2 (7 bases). The CDR3 runs to 15 residues. Germline V gene lookup returns CDR1 SGHNT and CDR2 YYREEE (reference sequence). Trimming pared 2 bases from V and 6 bases from J, leaving 14 bases between. Drawing the rest from reference TRBV5-4 and TRBJ2-2, the complete variable domain is ETGVTQSPTHLIKTRGQQVTLRCSSQSGHNTVSWYQQALGQGPQFIFQYYREEENGRGNFPPRFSGLQFPNYSSELNVNALELDDSALYLCASSLRRGAPGELFFGEGSRLTVL.

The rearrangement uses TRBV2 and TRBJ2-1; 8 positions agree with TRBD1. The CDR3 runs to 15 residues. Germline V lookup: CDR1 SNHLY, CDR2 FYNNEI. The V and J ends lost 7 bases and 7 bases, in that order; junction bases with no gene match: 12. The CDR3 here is CASTIRQGARNEQFF. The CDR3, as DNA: TGTGCCAGCACTATTCGGCAGGGGGCGCGGAATGAGCAGTTCTTC.

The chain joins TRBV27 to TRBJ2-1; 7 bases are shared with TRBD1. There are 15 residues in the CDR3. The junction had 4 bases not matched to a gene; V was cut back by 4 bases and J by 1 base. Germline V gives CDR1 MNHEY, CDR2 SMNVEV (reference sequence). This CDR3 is CASSYRTGSYNEQFF. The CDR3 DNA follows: TGTGCCAGCAGTTACAGGACAGGATCCTACAATGAGCAGTTCTTC.

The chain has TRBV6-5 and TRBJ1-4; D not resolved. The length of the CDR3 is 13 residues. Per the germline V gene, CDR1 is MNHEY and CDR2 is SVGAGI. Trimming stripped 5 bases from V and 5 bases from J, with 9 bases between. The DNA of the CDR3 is TGTGCCAGCAGTCGGCAAGTAAATGAAAAACTGTTTTTT. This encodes CASSRQVNEKLFF.

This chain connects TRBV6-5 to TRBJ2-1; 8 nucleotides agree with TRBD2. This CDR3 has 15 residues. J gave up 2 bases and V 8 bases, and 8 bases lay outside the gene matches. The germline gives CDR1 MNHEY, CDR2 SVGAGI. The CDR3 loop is CASRLAGGTYNEQFF. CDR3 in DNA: TGTGCCAGCCGCCTTGCGGGGGGCACCTACAATGAGCAGTTCTTC.

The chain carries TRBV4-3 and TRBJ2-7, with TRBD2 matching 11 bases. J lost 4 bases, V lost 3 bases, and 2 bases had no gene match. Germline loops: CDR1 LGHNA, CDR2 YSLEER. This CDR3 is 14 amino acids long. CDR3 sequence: CASSHSGGGYEQYF. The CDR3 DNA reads TGCGCCAGCAGCCATAGCGGGGGGGGGTACGAGCAGTACTTC.

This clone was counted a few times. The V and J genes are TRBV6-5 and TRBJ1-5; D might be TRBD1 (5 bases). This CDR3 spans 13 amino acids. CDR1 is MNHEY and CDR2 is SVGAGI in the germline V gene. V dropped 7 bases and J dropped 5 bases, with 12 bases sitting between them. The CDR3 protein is CASTPSGDQPQHF. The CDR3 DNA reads TGTGCCAGCACCCCGTCGGGGGATCAGCCCCAGCATTTT.

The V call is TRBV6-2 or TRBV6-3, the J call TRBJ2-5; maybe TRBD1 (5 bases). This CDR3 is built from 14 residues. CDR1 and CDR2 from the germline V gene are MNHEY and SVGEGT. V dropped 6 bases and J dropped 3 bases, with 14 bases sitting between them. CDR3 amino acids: CASSTEGEEETQYF. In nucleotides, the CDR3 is TGTGCCAGCAGCACTGAAGGGGAAGAAGAGACCCAGTACTTC.

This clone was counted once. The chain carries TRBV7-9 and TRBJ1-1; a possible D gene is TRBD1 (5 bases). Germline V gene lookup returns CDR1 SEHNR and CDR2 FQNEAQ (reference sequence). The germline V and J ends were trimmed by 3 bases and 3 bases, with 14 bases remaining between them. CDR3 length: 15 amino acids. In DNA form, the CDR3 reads TGTGCCAGCAGCTTCTACAGGTCTGGGGACACTGAAGCTTTCTTT. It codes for CASSFYRSGDTEAFF.

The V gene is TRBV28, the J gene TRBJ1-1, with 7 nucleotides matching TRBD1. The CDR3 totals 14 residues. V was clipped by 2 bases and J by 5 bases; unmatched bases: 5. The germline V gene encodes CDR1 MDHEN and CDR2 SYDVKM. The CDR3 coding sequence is TGTGCCAGCAGTTTAAGCCGGACAGGTACTGAAGCTTTCTTT. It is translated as CASSLSRTGTEAFF.

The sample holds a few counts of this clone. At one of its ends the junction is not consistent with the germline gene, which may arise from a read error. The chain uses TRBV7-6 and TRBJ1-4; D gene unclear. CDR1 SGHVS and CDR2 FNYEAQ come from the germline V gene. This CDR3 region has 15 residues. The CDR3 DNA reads TGTGCCAGCAGCCCGGAGCCGGGAGGGAATGAACAACTGTTTTTT. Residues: CASSPEPGGNEQLFF. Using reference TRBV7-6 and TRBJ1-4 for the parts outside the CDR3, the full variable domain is GAGVSQSPRYKVTKRGQDVALRCDPISGHVSLYWYRQALGQGPEFLTYFNYEAQQDKSGLPNDRFSAERPEGSISTLTIQRTEQRDSAMYRCASSPEPGGNEQLFFGSGTQLSVL.

This CDR3 reads CASSLVRGTEAFF. Written as DNA, the CDR3 is TGTGCCAGCAGCTTAGTCAGGGGCACTGAAGCTTTCTTT. This sequence joins TRBV11-2 and TRBJ1-1, with a possible D match to TRBD1 (6 bases). Trimming shortened V by 1 base and J by 4 bases, and 7 bases separated the two germline ends. Germline CDR1 and CDR2: SGHAT and FQNNGV. There are 13 residues in the CDR3.

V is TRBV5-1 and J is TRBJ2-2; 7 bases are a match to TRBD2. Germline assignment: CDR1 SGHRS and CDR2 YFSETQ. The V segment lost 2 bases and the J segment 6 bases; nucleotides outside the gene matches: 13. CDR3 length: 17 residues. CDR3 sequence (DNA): TGCGCCAGCAGCTTTACCAAACTTCTGACTAGCCCCGGGGAGCTGTTTTTT. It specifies CASSFTKLLTSPGELFF.

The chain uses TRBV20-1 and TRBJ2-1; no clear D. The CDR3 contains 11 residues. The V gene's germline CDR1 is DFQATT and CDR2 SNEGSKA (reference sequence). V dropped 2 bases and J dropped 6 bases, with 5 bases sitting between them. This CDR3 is CSARNGNEQFF. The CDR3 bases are TGCAGTGCTAGAAATGGCAATGAGCAGTTCTTC.

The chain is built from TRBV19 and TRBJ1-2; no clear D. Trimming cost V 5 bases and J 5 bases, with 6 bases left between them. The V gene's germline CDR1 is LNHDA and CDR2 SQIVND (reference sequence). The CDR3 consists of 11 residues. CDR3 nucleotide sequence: TGTGCCAGTAGTCTTGGGTATGGCTACACCTTC. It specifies CASSLGYGYTF.

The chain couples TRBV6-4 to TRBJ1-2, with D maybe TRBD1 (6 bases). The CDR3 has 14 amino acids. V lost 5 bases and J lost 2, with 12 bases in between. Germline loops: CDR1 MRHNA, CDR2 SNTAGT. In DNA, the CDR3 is TGTGCCAGCAGTTTCACAGGGACGAACTATGGCTACACCTTC. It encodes CASSFTGTNYGYTF.

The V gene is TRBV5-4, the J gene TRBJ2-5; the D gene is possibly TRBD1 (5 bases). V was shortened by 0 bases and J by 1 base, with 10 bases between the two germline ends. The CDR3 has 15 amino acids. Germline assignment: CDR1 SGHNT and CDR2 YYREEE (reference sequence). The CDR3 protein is CASSLVGVIQETQYF. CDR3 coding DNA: TGTGCCAGCAGCTTGGTAGGGGTCATCCAAGAGACCCAGTACTTC. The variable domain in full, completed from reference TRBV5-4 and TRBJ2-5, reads ETGVTQSPTHLIKTRGQQVTLRCSSQSGHNTVSWYQQALGQGPQFIFQYYREEENGRGNFPPRFSGLQFPNYSSELNVNALELDDSALYLCASSLVGVIQETQYFGPGTRLLVL.

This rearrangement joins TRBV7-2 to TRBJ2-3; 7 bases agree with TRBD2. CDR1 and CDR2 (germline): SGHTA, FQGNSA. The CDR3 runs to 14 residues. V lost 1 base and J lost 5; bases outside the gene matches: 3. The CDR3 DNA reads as TGTGCCAGCAGCTTAGACTCGGGGGGAGATACGCAGTATTTT. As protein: CASSLDSGGDTQYF.

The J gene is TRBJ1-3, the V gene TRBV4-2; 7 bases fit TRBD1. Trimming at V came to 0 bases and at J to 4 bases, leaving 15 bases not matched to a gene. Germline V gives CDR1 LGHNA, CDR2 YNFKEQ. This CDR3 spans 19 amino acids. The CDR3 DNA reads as TGTGCCAGCAGCCAAGATAGGACAGGCTCCCTGGTCGCCGGAAACACCATATATTTT. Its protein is CASSQDRTGSLVAGNTIYF.

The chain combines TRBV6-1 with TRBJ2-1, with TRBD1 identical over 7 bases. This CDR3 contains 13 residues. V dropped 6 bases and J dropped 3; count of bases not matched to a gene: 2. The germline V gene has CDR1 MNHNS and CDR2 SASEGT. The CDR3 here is CASSRDSYNEQFF. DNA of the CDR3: TGTGCCAGCAGCCGGGACAGCTACAATGAGCAGTTCTTC.

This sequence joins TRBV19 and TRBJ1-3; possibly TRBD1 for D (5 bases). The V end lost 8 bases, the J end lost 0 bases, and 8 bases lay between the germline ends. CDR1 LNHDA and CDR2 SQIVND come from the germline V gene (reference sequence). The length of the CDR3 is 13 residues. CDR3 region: CASRQSSGNTIYF. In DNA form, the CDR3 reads TGTGCCAGTCGACAGAGCTCTGGAAACACCATATATTTT.

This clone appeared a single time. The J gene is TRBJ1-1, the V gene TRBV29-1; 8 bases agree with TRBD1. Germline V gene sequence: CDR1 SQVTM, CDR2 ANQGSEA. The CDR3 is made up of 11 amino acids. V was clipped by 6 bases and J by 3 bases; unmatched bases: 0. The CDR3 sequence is CSVDRDTEAFF. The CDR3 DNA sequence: TGCAGCGTGGACAGGGACACTGAAGCTTTCTTT.

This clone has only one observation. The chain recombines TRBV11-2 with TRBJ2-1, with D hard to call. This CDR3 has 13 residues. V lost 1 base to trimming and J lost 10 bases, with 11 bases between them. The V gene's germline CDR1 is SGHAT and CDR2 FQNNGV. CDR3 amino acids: CASSLGLPGEQFF. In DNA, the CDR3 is TGTGCCAGCAGCTTAGGGCTCCCTGGGGAGCAGTTCTTC.